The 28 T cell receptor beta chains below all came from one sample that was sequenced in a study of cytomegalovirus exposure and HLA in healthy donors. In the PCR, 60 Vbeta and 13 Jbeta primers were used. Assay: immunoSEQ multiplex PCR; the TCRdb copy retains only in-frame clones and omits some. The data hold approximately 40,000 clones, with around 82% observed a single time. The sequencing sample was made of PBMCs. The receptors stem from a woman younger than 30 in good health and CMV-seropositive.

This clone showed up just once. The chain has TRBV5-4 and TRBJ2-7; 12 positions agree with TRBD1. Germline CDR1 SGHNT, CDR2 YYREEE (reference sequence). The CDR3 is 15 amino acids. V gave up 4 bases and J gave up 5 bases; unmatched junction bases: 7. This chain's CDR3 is CASSPGTGGPNEQYF. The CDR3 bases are TGTGCCAGCAGCCCTGGGACAGGGGGCCCCAACGAGCAGTACTTC.

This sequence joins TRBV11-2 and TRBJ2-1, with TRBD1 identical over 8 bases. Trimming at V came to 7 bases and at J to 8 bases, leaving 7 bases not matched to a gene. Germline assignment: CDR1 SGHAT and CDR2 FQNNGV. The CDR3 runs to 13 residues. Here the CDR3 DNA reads TGTGCCAGCACCTTGGACAGGGTCGATGAGCAGTTCTTC. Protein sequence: CASTLDRVDEQFF. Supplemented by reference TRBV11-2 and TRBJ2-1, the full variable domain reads EAGVAQSPRYKIIEKRQSVAFWCNPISGHATLYWYQQILGQGPKLLIQFQNNGVVDDSQLPKDRFSAERLKGVDSTLKIQPAKLEDSAVYLCASTLDRVDEQFFGPGTRLTVL.

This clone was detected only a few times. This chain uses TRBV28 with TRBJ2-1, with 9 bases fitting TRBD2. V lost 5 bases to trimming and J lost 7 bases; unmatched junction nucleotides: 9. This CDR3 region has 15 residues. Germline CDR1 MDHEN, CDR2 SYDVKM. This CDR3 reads CASSQAGGPRNEQFF. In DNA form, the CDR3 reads TGTGCCAGCAGTCAGGCGGGAGGGCCTCGGAATGAGCAGTTCTTC.

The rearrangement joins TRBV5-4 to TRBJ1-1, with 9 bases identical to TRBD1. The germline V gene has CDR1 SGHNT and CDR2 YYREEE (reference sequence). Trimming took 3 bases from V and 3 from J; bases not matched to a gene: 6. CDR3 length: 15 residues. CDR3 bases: TGTGCCAGCAGCTGGGGGAACAGGGGGCACACTGAAGCTTTCTTT. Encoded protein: CASSWGNRGHTEAFF. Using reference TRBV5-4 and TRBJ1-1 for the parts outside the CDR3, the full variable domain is ETGVTQSPTHLIKTRGQQVTLRCSSQSGHNTVSWYQQALGQGPQFIFQYYREEENGRGNFPPRFSGLQFPNYSSELNVNALELDDSALYLCASSWGNRGHTEAFFGQGTRLTVV.

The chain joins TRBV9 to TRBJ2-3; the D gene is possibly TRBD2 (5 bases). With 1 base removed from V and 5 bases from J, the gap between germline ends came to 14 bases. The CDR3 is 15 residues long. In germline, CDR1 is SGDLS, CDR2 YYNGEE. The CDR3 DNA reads TGTGCCAGCAGCGTAACTGGACTTTCCAGAGATACGCAGTATTTT. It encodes CASSVTGLSRDTQYF.

The DNA of the CDR3 is TGTGCCAGCAGCCCCACGGGACATAGCTACGAGCAGTACTTC. Its protein product is CASSPTGHSYEQYF. The chain recombines TRBV7-9 with TRBJ2-7, with D possibly TRBD1 on 6 matching bases. Per the germline V gene, CDR1 is SEHNR and CDR2 is FQNEAQ (reference sequence). The length of the CDR3 is 14 residues. V was clipped by 5 bases and J by 3 bases, with 14 bases between them. The full variable domain, with the rest looked up from reference TRBV7-9 and TRBJ2-7, is DTGVSQNPRHKITKRGQNVTFRCDPISEHNRLYWYRQTLGQGPEFLTYFQNEAQLEKSRLLSDRFSAERPKGSFSTLEIQRTEQGDSAMYLCASSPTGHSYEQYFGPGTRLTVT.

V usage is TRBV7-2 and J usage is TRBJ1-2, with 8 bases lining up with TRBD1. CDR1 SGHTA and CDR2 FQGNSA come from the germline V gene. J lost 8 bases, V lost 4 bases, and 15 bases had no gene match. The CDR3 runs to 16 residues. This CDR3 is CASSSSRTGRLGGYTF. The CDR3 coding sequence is TGTGCCAGCAGCTCATCCAGGACAGGGAGACTCGGGGGCTACACCTTC.

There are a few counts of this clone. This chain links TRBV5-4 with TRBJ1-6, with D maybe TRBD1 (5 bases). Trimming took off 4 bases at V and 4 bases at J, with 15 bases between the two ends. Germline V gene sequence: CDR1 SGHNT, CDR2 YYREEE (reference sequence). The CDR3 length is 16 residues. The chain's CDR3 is CASSLTGGGYNSPLHF. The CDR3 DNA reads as TGTGCCAGCAGCCTCACCGGGGGGGGATATAATTCACCCCTCCACTTT.

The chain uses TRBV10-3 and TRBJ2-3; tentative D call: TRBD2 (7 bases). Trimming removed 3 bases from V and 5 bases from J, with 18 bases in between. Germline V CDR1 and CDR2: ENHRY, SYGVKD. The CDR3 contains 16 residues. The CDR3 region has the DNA TGTGCCATCAGTGACCCTGGCGGGGGAGGGGGAGATACGCAGTATTTT. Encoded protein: CAISDPGGGGGDTQYF.

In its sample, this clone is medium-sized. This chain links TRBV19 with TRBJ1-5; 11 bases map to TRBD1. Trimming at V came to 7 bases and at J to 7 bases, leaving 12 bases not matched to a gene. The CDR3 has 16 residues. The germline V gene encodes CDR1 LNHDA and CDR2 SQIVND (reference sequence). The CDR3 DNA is TGTGCCAGTATGGGGTGGACAGGGGGCATCGGACAGCCCCAGCATTTT. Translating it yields CASMGWTGGIGQPQHF.

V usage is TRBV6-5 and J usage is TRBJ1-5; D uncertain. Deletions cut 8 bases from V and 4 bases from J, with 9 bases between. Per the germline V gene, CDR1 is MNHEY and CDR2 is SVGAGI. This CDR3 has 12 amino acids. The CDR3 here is CASGSGNQPQHF. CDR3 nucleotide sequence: TGTGCCAGCGGTTCGGGAAATCAGCCCCAGCATTTT.

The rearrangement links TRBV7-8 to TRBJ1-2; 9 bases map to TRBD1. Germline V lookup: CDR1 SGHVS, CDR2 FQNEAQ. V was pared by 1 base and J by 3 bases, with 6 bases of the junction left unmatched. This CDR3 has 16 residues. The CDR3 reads CASSLETGGADYGYTF. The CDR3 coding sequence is TGTGCCAGCAGCTTAGAAACAGGGGGCGCTGACTATGGCTACACCTTC.

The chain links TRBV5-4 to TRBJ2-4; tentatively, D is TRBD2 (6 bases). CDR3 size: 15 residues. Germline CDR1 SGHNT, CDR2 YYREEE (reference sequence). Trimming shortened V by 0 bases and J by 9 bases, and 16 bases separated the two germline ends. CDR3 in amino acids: CASSLVGGPGSIQYF. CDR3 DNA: TGTGCCAGCAGCTTGGTAGGTGGCCCCGGGAGCATTCAGTACTTC.

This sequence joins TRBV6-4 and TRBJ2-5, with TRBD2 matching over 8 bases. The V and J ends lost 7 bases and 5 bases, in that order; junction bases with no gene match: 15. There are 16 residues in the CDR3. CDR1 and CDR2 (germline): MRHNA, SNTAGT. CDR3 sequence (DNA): TGTGCCAGCAAACTCAGAGGCGCGGGGGGCCAGGAGACCCAGTACTTC. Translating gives CASKLRGAGGQETQYF.

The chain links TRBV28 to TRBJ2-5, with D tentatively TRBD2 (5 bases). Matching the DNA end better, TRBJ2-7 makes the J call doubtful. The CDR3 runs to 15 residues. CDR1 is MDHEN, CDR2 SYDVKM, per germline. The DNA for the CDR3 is TGTGCCAGCAGTACCCCGAGGGCATCCTCGGACGAGCAGTACTTC. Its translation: CASSTPRASSDEQYF.

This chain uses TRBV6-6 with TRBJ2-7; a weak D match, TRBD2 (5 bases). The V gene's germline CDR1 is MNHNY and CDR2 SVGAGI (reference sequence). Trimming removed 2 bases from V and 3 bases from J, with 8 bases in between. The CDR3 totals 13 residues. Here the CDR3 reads CASSYNRGYEQYF. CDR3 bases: TGTGCCAGCAGTTACAATCGGGGCTACGAGCAGTACTTC.

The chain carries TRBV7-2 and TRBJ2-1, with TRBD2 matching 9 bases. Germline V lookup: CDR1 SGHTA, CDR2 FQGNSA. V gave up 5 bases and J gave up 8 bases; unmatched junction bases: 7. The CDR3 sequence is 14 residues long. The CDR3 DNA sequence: TGTGCCAGCAGCGTTAGCGGGGGCGGGGATGAGCAGTTCTTC. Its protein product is CASSVSGGGDEQFF.

CDR3 sequence reads: CASSRSTSGGGDEQFF. Written as DNA, the CDR3 is TGCGCCAGCAGCAGATCGACTAGCGGGGGTGGAGATGAGCAGTTCTTC. The V call is TRBV5-1, the J call TRBJ2-1; 12 bases match TRBD2. The germline gives CDR1 SGHRS, CDR2 YFSETQ. CDR3 length: 16 amino acids. V lost 4 bases and J lost 8; bases outside the gene matches: 10.

For the CDR3, the DNA is TGTGCCAGTAGTCTAAGGGACTCCCTGGAGCAGTACTTC. This translates into CASSLRDSLEQYF. V and J are TRBV19 and TRBJ2-7; tentatively, D is TRBD2 (6 bases). The CDR3 sequence is 13 residues long. Deletions cut 5 bases from V and 7 bases from J, with 15 bases between. In germline, CDR1 is LNHDA, CDR2 SQIVND (reference sequence). The full variable domain, completed using reference TRBV19 and TRBJ2-7, is DGGITQSPKYLFRKEGQNVTLSCEQNLNHDAMYWYRQDPGQGLRLIYYSQIVNDFQKGDIAEGYSVSREKKESFPLTVTSAQKNPTAFYLCASSLRDSLEQYFGPGTRLTVT.

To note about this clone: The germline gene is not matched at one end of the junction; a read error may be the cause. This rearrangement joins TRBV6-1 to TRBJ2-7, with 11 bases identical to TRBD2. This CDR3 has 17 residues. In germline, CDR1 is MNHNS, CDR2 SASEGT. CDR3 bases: TGTGCCAGCAGTGAAGTCGGCCTAGCGGGGGGCTCCCACGAGCAGTACTTC. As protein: CASSEVGLAGGSHEQYF.

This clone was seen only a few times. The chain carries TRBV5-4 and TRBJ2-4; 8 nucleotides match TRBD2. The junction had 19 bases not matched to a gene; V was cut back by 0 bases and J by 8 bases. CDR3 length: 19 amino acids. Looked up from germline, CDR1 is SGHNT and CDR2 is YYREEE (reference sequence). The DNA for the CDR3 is TGTGCCAGCAGCTTGGCGGGGGGGAGCGGGGGCAACCTGCGGGACATTCAGTACTTC. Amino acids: CASSLAGGSGGNLRDIQYF.

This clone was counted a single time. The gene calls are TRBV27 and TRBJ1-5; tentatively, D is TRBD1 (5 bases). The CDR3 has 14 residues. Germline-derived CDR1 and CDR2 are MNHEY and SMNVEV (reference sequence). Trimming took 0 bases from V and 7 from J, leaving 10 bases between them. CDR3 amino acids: CASSLSGAGQPQHF. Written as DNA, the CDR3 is TGTGCCAGCAGTTTATCAGGGGCTGGGCAGCCCCAGCATTTT.

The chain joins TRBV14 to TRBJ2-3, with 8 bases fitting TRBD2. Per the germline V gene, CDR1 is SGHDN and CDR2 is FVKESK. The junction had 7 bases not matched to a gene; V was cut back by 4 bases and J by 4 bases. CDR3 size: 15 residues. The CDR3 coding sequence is TGTGCCAGCAGCCCCGCGATAGCGGGGCCAGATACGCAGTATTTT. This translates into CASSPAIAGPDTQYF. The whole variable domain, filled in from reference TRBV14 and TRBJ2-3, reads EAGVTQFPSHSVIEKGQTVTLRCDPISGHDNLYWYRRVMGKEIKFLLHFVKESKQDESGMPNNRFLAERTGGTYSTLKVQPAELEDSGVYFCASSPAIAGPDTQYFGPGTRLTVL.

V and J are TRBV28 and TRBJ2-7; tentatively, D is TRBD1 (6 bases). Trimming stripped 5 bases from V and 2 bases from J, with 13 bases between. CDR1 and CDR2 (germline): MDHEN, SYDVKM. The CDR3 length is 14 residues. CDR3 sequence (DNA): TGTGCCAGCAGTCGGCAGGGGCGGCCCTACGAGCAGTACTTC. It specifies CASSRQGRPYEQYF.

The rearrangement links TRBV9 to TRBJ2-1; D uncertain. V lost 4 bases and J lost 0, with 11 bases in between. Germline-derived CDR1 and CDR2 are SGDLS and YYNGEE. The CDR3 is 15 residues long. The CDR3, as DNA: TGTGCCAGCAGCCCACTTCTGAGCTCCTACAATGAGCAGTTCTTC. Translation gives CASSPLLSSYNEQFF.

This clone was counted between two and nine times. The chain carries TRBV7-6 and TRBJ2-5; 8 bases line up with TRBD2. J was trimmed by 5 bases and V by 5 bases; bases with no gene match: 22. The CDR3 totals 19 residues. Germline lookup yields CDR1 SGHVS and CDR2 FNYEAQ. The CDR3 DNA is TGTGCCAGCAGCCCACCCACGGGGACTAGTCTGTTACGGGAGGAGACCCAGTACTTC. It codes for CASSPPTGTSLLREETQYF.

The CDR3 spells CASSLQVTYGYTF. CDR3 sequence (DNA): TGTGCCAGCAGCTTGCAGGTAACCTATGGCTACACCTTC. The J gene is TRBJ1-2, the V gene TRBV5-5, with D unresolved. Per the germline V gene, CDR1 is SGHKS and CDR2 is YYEKEE (reference sequence). This CDR3 is built from 13 residues. Trimming left V 1 base short and J 4 bases short, with 8 bases between.

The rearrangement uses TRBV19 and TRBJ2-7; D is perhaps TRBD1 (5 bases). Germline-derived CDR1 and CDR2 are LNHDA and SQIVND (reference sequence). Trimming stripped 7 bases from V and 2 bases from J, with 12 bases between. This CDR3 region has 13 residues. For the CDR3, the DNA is TGTGCCAGTACCGACCGACAGACCTACGAGCAGTACTTC. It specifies CASTDRQTYEQYF.